The present T cell receptor beta chain was sequenced within a study of CD8 T cells in ankylosing spondylitis. Germline assignment: CDR1 SGHVS and CDR2 FNYEAQ. The ends lost 5 bases at V and 6 bases at J; junction bases unmatched: 7. The CDR3 is made up of 14 amino acids. This clonotype has a handful of counts. TCRdb passed the 5' RACE reads through MiXCR, listing each CDR3 protein once. The repertoire holds around 25,000 distinct CDR3 sequences, with 10% to 15% as singletons. The specimen was blood. This receptor was taken from a male donor with ankylosing spondylitis or in good health (not recorded which). This chain uses TRBV7-6 with TRBJ2-4, with TRBD2 matching over 7 bases. The CDR3 nucleotides read TGTGCCAGCAGCGGGCGGGGGTTGGGAAACATTCAGTACTTC. Its protein is CASSGRGLGNIQYF.